This T cell receptor beta chain originates from a study of Graves' ophthalmopathy and Graves' hyperthyroidism (dated by TCRdb to the late 2010s). Background for the entire study: Peripheral blood was collected at initial diagnosis, prior to any treatment. After sampling, hyperthyroidism patients received methimazole starting at 30 mg daily, and ophthalmopathy patients received high-dose intravenous methylprednisolone. In total, approximately 130 blood samples were TCR-sequenced: roughly 45 ophthalmopathy, around 75 hyperthyroidism and approximately 17 hyperthyroidism-to-ophthalmopathy patients. In a handful of hyperthyroidism patients, the T-cell repertoire of thyroid tissue was compared with the T-cell repertoire of blood. An independent validation cohort was composed of around 19 hyperthyroidism patients and more than 15 patients who later progressed from hyperthyroidism to ophthalmopathy. A discovery set of 90 to 100 patients (43 ophthalmopathy, about 58 stable hyperthyroidism) was enrolled to explore V-J signatures distinguishing ophthalmopathy from hyperthyroidism. TCR beta repertoire signatures were used to distinguish Graves' ophthalmopathy from Graves' hyperthyroidism and to predict progression to ophthalmopathy.

TCR beta CDR3 regions were amplified from RNA transcripts for repertoire sequencing. The first round was an RT-PCR using HTBI primers with the Qiagen OneStep RT-PCR kit, and this first round was followed by a second-round multiplex PCR, then size selection and purification. Sequencing of the libraries was carried out on an Illumina HiSeq2000 in paired-end mode with 100 bp reads. Per the authors' processing: SOAPnuke was used to process the reads, throwing out any read that had adapters, had uncalled bases, had a mean Phred below 15, or lacked an exact constant-primer or identifier match. COPE v1.2.5 was used to merge the high-quality paired reads. Clonotypes were defined as unique nucleotide sequences and were aligned to IMGT TRB V, D and J references using MiTCR v1.1. The analysis was limited to V-J combinations with a frequency above 0.0001, which together covered 99.2% of the repertoires. For each V-J combination, a TCR clonal expansion and chaos score was defined as the ratio of F50 clonal expansion to chaos observed in the TCRdist matrix. Welch's t-statistics and random forest were used to reduce the features to roughly 14 V-J combinations, which were then used as input to a naive Bayes classifier. The Morisita-Horn index was used to measure how similar the thyroid and blood repertoires were. In-frame beta chains were kept once TCRdb had trimmed the public reads at Q25 with fastp and called clones with MiXCR. Rows are combined by CDR3 protein, so each entry shows the most common genes and DNA. The V and J calls were determined by TCRdb, not by the authors. Within this sample are 600,000 to 700,000 distinct CDR3 sequences, with over 40% of them counted one time only. The biggest ten clones account for more than 2.5% of the sample.

Ophthalmopathy patients had moderately to severely active disease, Clinical Activity Score of at least 3, NOSPECS grade of at least 4, and disease duration under 3 months. Anyone with other autoimmune diseases, uncontrolled infections, pregnancy or lactation was excluded from the study. Clinical symptoms, serum thyroxine, TRAb, thyroid ultrasound and orbital computed tomography formed the basis of the diagnosis. PBMCs were isolated from 7.5 to 10 ml of fresh peripheral blood by Ficoll-Paque density gradient centrifugation. Total RNA was extracted using Trizol reagent, and RNA quality was checked on an Agilent 2100 Bioanalyzer. With regard to this clonotype: The target of this receptor is not known. Base-call qualities are not available, and no considerably larger clone is one nucleotide away.

The CDR3 sequence holds 15 residues, the cysteine and phenylalanine included. Solely the CDR3 DNA is kept, with 45 bases framed from the first base. CDR1 MNHEY and CDR2 SVGAGI were looked up in the germline V gene. At the junction V is shortened by 5 bases and J by 0 bases, with 13 bases in between. Results the study describes overall, beyond this receptor: In validation, the model predicted ophthalmopathy progression with more than 55% sensitivity and approximately 75% specificity; some twelve predicted patients were CT-confirmed with GO in a median of about 6.2 months. Ophthalmopathy was separated from stable hyperthyroidism by the 13-signature model with about 88% sensitivity and approximately 84% specificity in cross-validation and with 80%/75% in the test set. Sample size was not statistically predetermined, and group allocation was not concealed from the investigators. Most expanded thyroid clonotypes with a frequency above 0.001 also appeared in blood, which suggests that blood repertoires may reflect the immune response in the thyroid.

The receptor was isolated from an adult man with Graves' ophthalmopathy. This chain joins TRBV6-5 to TRBJ1-2; the D gene is perhaps TRBD1, on 5 matching bases. The sample taken for sequencing was peripheral blood. For the CDR3, the sequence is CASSELRGPNYGYTF. The bases read TGTGCCAGCAGTGAGTTACGGGGACCTAACTATGGCTACACCTTC.